These T cell receptor beta chains were read from a single sample in a study of blood T cell repertoires in COVID-19. Clones were sequenced by immunoSEQ multiplex PCR, and TCRdb holds only the in-frame ones, with some missing. The sample carries 150,000 to 200,000 clones, 82% recorded once. The sample comprised PBMCs or T cells enriched from blood (not recorded which). These receptors all stem from a man between 60 and 75 years old who had recovered from COVID-19. Each CDR3 is given with its conserved first and last residue. A D gene is named only where the DNA matches it firmly. A row's size may be missing; if present it is once, few, many or a size class.

len,abundance,d_gene,j_gene,v_gene,CDR3aa,CDR3nt
14,-,-,TRBJ2-2,TRBV15,CATSRDAGTGELFF,TGTGCCACCAGCAGAGATGCGGGGACCGGGGAGCTGTTTTTT
13,many,TRBD1,TRBJ2-7,TRBV29-1,CSAPGQGSYEQYF,TGCAGCGCTCCGGGACAGGGCTCCTACGAGCAGTACTTC
17,-,-,TRBJ1-6,TRBV7-3,CASSSRLKPGEYSPLHF,TGTGCCAGCAGCTCCCGATTAAAGCCAGGCGAATATTCACCCCTCCACTTT
14,-,-,TRBJ1-6,TRBV30,CAWSGADYNSPLHF,TGTGCCTGGAGTGGAGCGGACTATAATTCACCCCTCCACTTT
17,few,TRBD1,TRBJ1-6,TRBV30,CAWVPRDRSSYNSPLHF,TGTGCCTGGGTTCCCCGGGACAGAAGCTCCTATAATTCACCCCTCCACTTT
13,-,-,TRBJ1-4,TRBV5-1,CASSLARGEKLFF,TGCGCCAGCAGCTTGGCCCGCGGGGAAAAACTGTTTTTT
13,-,-,TRBJ2-7,TRBV14,CASSPGQDREQYF,TGTGCCAGCAGCCCAGGACAAGACCGGGAGCAGTACTTC
19,-,TRBD2,TRBJ2-1,TRBV7-8,CATGSFFGGTSGSENEQFF,TGTGCCACGGGAAGTTTTTTTGGTGGGACTAGCGGGAGTGAAAATGAGCAGTTCTTC
16,-,-,TRBJ2-3,TRBV2,CASSAWADPSTDTQYF,TGTGCCAGCAGTGCGTGGGCCGATCCTAGCACAGATACGCAGTATTTT
16,-,TRBD2,TRBJ2-5,TRBV28,CASSLTLAGGQETQYF,TGTGCCAGCAGTTTAACTCTAGCGGGGGGGCAAGAGACCCAGTACTTC
14,-,-,TRBJ1-2,TRBV19,CASSIGGSLYGYTF,TGTGCCAGTAGTATAGGAGGTTCTCTCTATGGCTACACCTTC
15,-,TRBD2,TRBJ2-3,TRBV7-6,CASSLARDYTDTQYF,TGTGCCAGCAGCTTAGCCCGGGACTACACAGATACGCAGTATTTT
16,-,TRBD1,TRBJ2-3,TRBV2,CASSEKEGALTDTQYF,TGTGCCAGCAGTGAAAAAGAGGGGGCCCTCACAGATACGCAGTATTTT
18,few,TRBD1,TRBJ1-6,TRBV7-6,CASSLGVTGSSYNSPLHF,TGTGCCAGCAGCTTAGGTGTGACAGGGAGCTCCTATAATTCACCCCTCCACTTT
17,-,TRBD1,TRBJ2-5,TRBV24-1,CATSDLTGGDRSETQYF,TGTGCCACCAGTGACCTGACAGGGGGCGATCGTTCAGAGACCCAGTACTTC
15,-,-,TRBJ1-6,TRBV4-2,CASSQGTWTPEPLHF,TGTGCCAGCAGCCAAGGTACGTGGACACCCGAACCCCTCCACTTT
14,-,TRBD2,TRBJ2-7,TRBV5-5,CASSLAGGPDEQYF,TGTGCCAGCAGCTTGGCGGGGGGGCCGGACGAGCAGTACTTC
16,-,-,TRBJ2-6,TRBV9,CASSGYRASGANVLTF,TGTGCCAGCAGCGGCTACAGGGCCTCTGGGGCCAACGTCCTGACTTTC
16,-,TRBD1,TRBJ1-1,TRBV10-3,CAISGGQGAMNTEAFF,TGTGCCATCAGTGGGGGACAGGGTGCTATGAACACTGAAGCTTTCTTT
12,-,TRBD2,TRBJ2-5,TRBV24-1,CATSAGGETQYF,TGTGCCACCAGTGCGGGAGGGGAGACCCAGTACTTC
14,-,TRBD2,TRBJ2-5,TRBV7-9,CASSLGLATETQYF,TGTGCCAGCAGCTTAGGACTAGCTACGGAGACCCAGTACTTC
17,-,TRBD2,TRBJ2-1,TRBV7-3,CASSLNSGLAGAGEQFF,TGTGCCAGCAGCTTAAACTCGGGACTAGCGGGAGCGGGTGAGCAGTTCTTC
15,-,TRBD1,TRBJ1-3,TRBV18,CASSPSGGSGNTIYF,TGTGCCAGCTCACCATCAGGGGGCTCTGGAAACACCATATATTTT
13,-,-,TRBJ2-7,TRBV7-6,CASSLTQAYEQYF,TGTGCCAGCAGCCTGACACAGGCCTACGAGCAGTACTTC
15,-,-,TRBJ2-7,TRBV9,CASSPSEKSSYEQYF,TGTGCCAGCAGCCCATCGGAGAAGAGCTCCTACGAGCAGTACTTC
15,-,-,TRBJ1-5,TRBV4-2,CASSQESMGNQPQHF,TGTGCCAGCAGCCAAGAGTCTATGGGCAATCAGCCCCAGCATTTT
14,-,TRBD2,TRBJ2-3,TRBV9,CASSAGTRGDTQYF,TGTGCCAGCAGCGCCGGGACTAGAGGAGATACGCAGTATTTT
14,-,TRBD1,TRBJ2-5,TRBV5-6,CASRGTGTQETQYF,TGTGCCAGCCGTGGGACAGGGACCCAAGAGACCCAGTACTTC
15,few,TRBD1,TRBJ2-5,TRBV7-6,CASSSDRGRRETQYF,TGTGCCAGCAGCTCCGACAGGGGGCGCAGGGAGACCCAGTACTTC
17,-,-,TRBJ1-5,TRBV28,CASSLWSRGGSNQPQHF,TGTGCCAGCAGTTTATGGTCCAGGGGCGGTAGCAATCAGCCCCAGCATTTT
17,-,TRBD2,TRBJ2-2,TRBV5-4,CASSLELAGVDTGELFF,TGTGCCAGCAGCTTGGAACTAGCGGGAGTGGACACCGGGGAGCTGTTTTTT
13,-,TRBD1,TRBJ1-2,TRBV12-3/TRBV12-4,CASSHDRDYGYTF,TGTGCCAGCAGTCATGACAGGGACTATGGCTACACCTTC
15,-,-,TRBJ1-6,TRBV27,CASRLTGGGNSPLHF,TGTGCCAGCAGATTAACGGGAGGAGGGAATTCACCCCTCCACTTT
17,-,TRBD2,TRBJ2-1,TRBV27,CASSFRLLAGGRNEQFF,TGTGCCAGCAGTTTCCGCCTACTAGCGGGAGGCCGCAATGAGCAGTTCTTC
18,-,TRBD1,TRBJ1-5,TRBV18,CASSLRSPGQDSNQPQHF,TGTGCCAGCTCACTACGCTCCCCTGGACAGGATAGCAATCAGCCCCAGCATTTT
12,-,-,TRBJ1-5,TRBV3-1/TRBV3-2,CASSQGGQPQHF,TGTGCCAGCAGCCAAGGAGGGCAGCCCCAGCATTTT
15,-,-,TRBJ1-4,TRBV19,CASSPDPPRGEKLFF,TGTGCCAGTAGTCCAGACCCTCCCAGAGGTGAAAAACTGTTTTTT
13,once,-,TRBJ2-1,TRBV9,CASGGGLTNEQFF,TGTGCCAGCGGGGGAGGTTTAACGAATGAGCAGTTCTTC
15,-,TRBD2,TRBJ2-5,TRBV7-8,CASSSGLAAQETQYF,TGTGCCAGCAGCTCGGGACTAGCGGCACAAGAGACCCAGTACTTC
13,-,TRBD1,TRBJ2-5,TRBV5-1,CASSSTLQGAQYF,TGCGCCAGCAGCTCGACCCTACAGGGGGCCCAGTACTTC